A single sample is the source of the 30 T cell receptor beta chains below, sequenced in a study of beta chain features in type 1 diabetes (dated by TCRdb to the late 2010s). The library was obtained by the immunoSEQ multiplex PCR assay. The entire isolated RNA was reverse transcribed using the High Capacity cDNA Reverse Transcription Kit, and thus expressed TCRB transcripts were sequenced. The table comes from immuneACCESS by way of TCRdb, which keeps in-frame sequences with V and J called. Part of the clones is missing from these tables; in studies checked, under half for an unresolved V gene and the rest for unknown reasons. This sample holds roughly 230,000 clones; 9.6% were observed only once. The ten most abundant clones make up just under 0.035% of the sample. Sequencing was done on a sample of naive CD4+ T cells from blood. Explained via the paper, the cell subset or site label denotes: true naive CD4+ T cells. The receptors derive from a woman between 18 and 30 years old in good health.

The V call is TRBV7-9, the J call TRBJ1-6; no definite D call. This CDR3 contains 13 residues. With 3 bases removed from V and 9 bases from J, the gap between germline ends came to 9 bases. Per germline, CDR1 SEHNR and CDR2 FQNEAQ (reference sequence). Written as DNA, the CDR3 is TGTGCCAGCAGCTTGCTTGGGAGTTCACCCCTCCACTTT. It encodes CASSLLGSSPLHF.

This clone was recorded a few times. The chain recombines TRBV7-9 with TRBJ2-3, with D possibly matching TRBD2 (7 bases). The CDR3 loop spans 15 amino acids. Trimming took 3 bases from V and 3 from J, leaving 13 bases between them. Per the germline V gene, CDR1 is SEHNR and CDR2 is FQNEAQ (reference sequence). Here the CDR3 reads CASSFKGGGTDTQYF. CDR3 nucleotides: TGTGCCAGCAGCTTCAAGGGGGGAGGGACAGATACGCAGTATTTT.

This clone was seen only a few times. The chain couples TRBV2 to TRBJ1-2; maybe TRBD1 (5 bases). The V end was cut by 5 bases, the J end by 0 bases, with 10 bases between. Germline V gives CDR1 SNHLY, CDR2 FYNNEI. The length of the CDR3 is 14 residues. The chain's CDR3 is CASSLTAANYGYTF. The CDR3 bases are TGTGCCAGCAGTTTGACAGCCGCTAACTATGGCTACACCTTC.

This chain connects TRBV10-3 to TRBJ1-5; the match to TRBD1 covers 7 bases. The junction had 6 bases not matched to a gene; V was cut back by 2 bases and J by 5 bases. The length of the CDR3 is 15 residues. CDR1 ENHRY and CDR2 SYGVKD come from the germline V gene. The CDR3, as DNA: TGTGCCATCAGTGAGGGACAGGCGATCGATCAGCCCCAGCATTTT. As protein: CAISEGQAIDQPQHF.

This clone came up many times. This chain joins TRBV30 and TRBJ1-1; possibly TRBD1 for D (6 bases). The CDR3 loop spans 13 amino acids. CDR1 is GTSNPN, CDR2 SVGIG, per germline (reference sequence). The V end was cut by 4 bases, the J end by 1 base, with 10 bases between. CDR3: CAWMVTGNTEAFF. For the CDR3, the DNA is TGTGCCTGGATGGTGACAGGGAACACTGAAGCTTTCTTT. Together with reference TRBV30 and TRBJ1-1, the CDR3 gives the full variable domain: SQTIHQWPATLVQPVGSPLSLECTVEGTSNPNLYWYRQAAGRGLQLLFYSVGIGQISSEVPQNLSASRPQDRQFILSSKKLLLSDSGFYLCAWMVTGNTEAFFGQGTRLTVV.

This clone was observed a few times. The V call is TRBV30, the J call TRBJ1-4, with 7 bases aligning to TRBD1. CDR1 and CDR2 (germline): GTSNPN, SVGIG (reference sequence). CDR3 length equals 15 residues. V shed 0 bases, J shed 5 bases, and the junction held 6 bases outside the gene matches. This CDR3 is CAWSVLPGQNEKLFF. In DNA form, the CDR3 reads TGTGCCTGGAGTGTCCTTCCGGGACAGAATGAAAAACTGTTTTTT.

This clone was detected only a few times. This chain joins TRBV19 and TRBJ2-7; D might be TRBD1 (5 bases). CDR1 and CDR2 (germline): LNHDA, SQIVND (reference sequence). This CDR3 region has 14 residues. V dropped 1 base and J dropped 5 bases, with 12 bases sitting between them. The CDR3 sequence: CASSIGTGRHEQYF. For the CDR3, the DNA is TGTGCCAGTAGTATAGGTACAGGACGACACGAGCAGTACTTC.

This chain links TRBV30 with TRBJ1-5; D remains ambiguous. Germline assignment: CDR1 GTSNPN and CDR2 SVGIG (reference sequence). The CDR3 is 13 residues long. Trimming took 1 base from V and 6 from J, leaving 10 bases between them. The CDR3 loop reads CAWSDEGSQPQHF. The CDR3 DNA is TGTGCCTGGAGTGACGAAGGGAGTCAGCCCCAGCATTTT.

This chain links TRBV29-1 with TRBJ2-1; no reliable D call. CDR1 SQVTM and CDR2 ANQGSEA come from the germline V gene. V dropped 5 bases and J dropped 5 bases, with 13 bases sitting between them. The CDR3 is 13 residues long. This CDR3 reads CSVTRGADNEQFF. CDR3 nucleotides: TGCAGCGTTACCCGCGGAGCTGACAATGAGCAGTTCTTC.

The chain has TRBV5-4 and TRBJ2-2; D uncertain. Trimming pared 0 bases from V and 6 bases from J, leaving 6 bases between. The CDR3 extends over 13 amino acids. Germline V lookup: CDR1 SGHNT, CDR2 YYREEE (reference sequence). CDR3 sequence (DNA): TGTGCCAGCAGCTTGGGAGGTTCCGGGGAGCTGTTTTTT. This translates into CASSLGGSGELFF.

V usage is TRBV5-1 and J usage is TRBJ1-4; D unresolved. Germline CDR1 and CDR2: SGHRS and YFSETQ. CDR3 length: 16 residues. The germline V and J ends were trimmed by 4 bases and 0 bases, with 13 bases remaining between them. In DNA, the CDR3 is TGCGCCAGCAGCCAGACGTTCGGGGCAACTAATGAAAAACTGTTTTTT. This codes for CASSQTFGATNEKLFF.

The table lists this clone with a few counts. The chain links TRBV4-2 to TRBJ2-2; 8 bases fit TRBD2. Trimming took 5 bases from V and 1 from J; bases not matched to a gene: 6. Germline loops: CDR1 LGHNA, CDR2 YNFKEQ. The length of the CDR3 is 16 residues. The CDR3 DNA follows: TGTGCCAGCAGCGAAGCCGGGACTAGGAACACCGGGGAGCTGTTTTTT. Protein: CASSEAGTRNTGELFF.

The rearrangement links TRBV5-1 to TRBJ1-2; TRBD1 agrees at 7 bases. CDR3 size: 13 residues. In germline, CDR1 is SGHRS, CDR2 YFSETQ. Trimming took 5 bases from V and 6 from J; bases not matched to a gene: 7. The DNA of the CDR3 is TGCGCCAGCAGTCAACAGGGGAAGGATGGCTACACCTTC. As protein: CASSQQGKDGYTF.

This clone has a handful of counts. The sample holds other DNA sequences that translate to the same CDR3. The rearrangement uses TRBV18 and TRBJ2-3; D unresolved. Trimming took 3 bases from V and 0 from J, leaving 4 bases between them. Germline V CDR1 and CDR2: KGHSH, LQKENI. The CDR3 has 13 residues. CDR3 loop: CASSPPSTDTQYF. CDR3 bases: TGTGCCAGCTCACCCCCTAGCACAGATACGCAGTATTTT. The variable domain in full, with the rest retrieved from reference TRBV18 and TRBJ2-3, is NAGVMQNPRHLVRRRGQEARLRCSPMKGHSHVYWYRQLPEEGLKFMVYLQKENIIDESGMPKERFSAEFPKEGPSILRIQQVVRGDSAAYFCASSPPSTDTQYFGPGTRLTVL.

The chain has TRBV5-1 and TRBJ2-2; 7 bases are shared with TRBD1. The CDR3 extends over 15 amino acids. CDR1 and CDR2 (germline): SGHRS, YFSETQ. The trim removed 6 bases at V and 4 bases at J, leaving 9 bases unmatched. CDR3 nucleotide sequence: TGCGCCAGCACCCACGACAGGGTCGGCACCGGGGAGCTGTTTTTT. Protein sequence: CASTHDRVGTGELFF.

The chain links TRBV10-3 to TRBJ1-2; 9 bases fit TRBD1. With V trimmed by 10 bases and J by 4 bases, 7 bases remained unmatched. CDR3 length equals 13 residues. CDR1 and CDR2 from the germline V gene are ENHRY and SYGVKD. This CDR3 reads CATGQGISYGYTF. Written as DNA, the CDR3 is TGTGCCACAGGACAGGGGATTTCCTATGGCTACACCTTC.

This clone has just a few counts. This rearrangement joins TRBV6-6 to TRBJ2-4; 7 nucleotides align to TRBD2. CDR1 is MNHNY, CDR2 SVGAGI, per germline (reference sequence). Losses at the gene ends were 0 bases for V and 1 base for J; bases not matched to a gene: 3. The CDR3 sequence is 16 residues long. CDR3 loop: CASSYSGEGAKNIQYF. DNA of the CDR3: TGTGCCAGCAGTTACTCGGGGGAGGGGGCCAAAAACATTCAGTACTTC.

The CDR3 DNA reads as TGTGCCAGCAGACCTTGGTCGGTTGGGGGGGCTTACTACGAGCAGTACTTC. This codes for CASRPWSVGGAYYEQYF. The J gene is TRBJ2-7, the V gene TRBV28; a possible D gene is TRBD2 (7 bases). Trimming took off 6 bases at V and 3 bases at J, with 24 bases between the two ends. Germline CDR1 MDHEN, CDR2 SYDVKM. The CDR3 is 17 residues long.

There are a few counts of this clone. The chain carries TRBV4-1 and TRBJ1-2, with 8 bases matching TRBD1. CDR1 is MGHRA and CDR2 is YSYEKL in the germline V gene. V lost 1 base and J lost 4; bases outside the gene matches: 11. This CDR3 is built from 17 residues. CDR3 DNA sequence: TGCGCCAGCAGCCAAGTTCATTCAGGGGGCGCTTCCTATGGCTACACCTTC. Translating gives CASSQVHSGGASYGYTF.

This clone was seen a single time. The sample holds other DNA sequences that translate to the same CDR3. The chain recombines TRBV5-1 with TRBJ2-5, with a weak D call TRBD1 (5 bases). The CDR3 has 14 amino acids. Germline CDR1 and CDR2: SGHRS and YFSETQ. The V end was cut by 0 bases, the J end by 5 bases, with 11 bases between. The CDR3 region has the DNA TGCGCCAGCAGCTTGGGGGGCTTAGGCGAGACCCAGTACTTC. Its translation is CASSLGGLGETQYF.

The genes are TRBV2 and TRBJ1-1; 10 bases match TRBD1. The V gene end was trimmed by 7 bases and the J gene end by 3 bases; junction bases not matched to a gene: 8. The germline V gene has CDR1 SNHLY and CDR2 FYNNEI. The CDR3 contains 15 residues. As DNA, the CDR3 is TGTGCCAGCACCCCCCCTGGGACAGGGGACACTGAAGCTTTCTTT. Its translation: CASTPPGTGDTEAFF.

In this sample, this clone turned up a few times. The chain is built from TRBV6-1 and TRBJ1-2; 10 bases line up with TRBD1. The J segment lost 4 bases and the V segment lost 6 bases, leaving 5 bases of the junction unmatched. In germline, CDR1 is MNHNS, CDR2 SASEGT. The CDR3 runs 14 residues. This chain's CDR3 is CASSLTGGIYGYTF. CDR3 DNA: TGTGCCAGCAGCCTGACAGGGGGCATCTATGGCTACACCTTC.

This chain joins TRBV28 and TRBJ1-1; 7 bases are shared with TRBD1. Germline V lookup: CDR1 MDHEN, CDR2 SYDVKM. V trimming: 6 bases; J trimming: 1 base; junction bases outside the gene matches: 8. CDR3 size: 15 residues. CDR3 DNA sequence: TGTGCCAGCAGATCTGCGACAGGGTGGAACACTGAAGCTTTCTTT. Amino acid sequence: CASRSATGWNTEAFF.

This clone was detected a few times. The chain employs TRBV27 and TRBJ2-3; 11 bases match TRBD2. The V gene's germline CDR1 is MNHEY and CDR2 SMNVEV (reference sequence). Trimming took 8 bases from V and 5 from J; bases not matched to a gene: 6. The length of the CDR3 is 14 residues. CDR3 sequence (DNA): TGTGCCAGCCTAAACCTAGCGGGGGGAGATACGCAGTATTTT. It specifies CASLNLAGGDTQYF.

In this sample, this clone turned up a few times. The J gene is TRBJ1-4, the V gene TRBV6-1; perhaps TRBD1 as D (5 bases). Germline CDR1 is MNHNS and CDR2 is SASEGT. V was pared by 6 bases and J by 8 bases, with 19 bases between. The CDR3 runs to 15 residues. The CDR3 sequence: CASSLGYPGGEKLFF. The CDR3 nucleotides are TGTGCCAGCAGCCTGGGGTACCCCGGGGGGGAAAAACTGTTTTTT.

This clone was observed a few times. The chain combines TRBV7-2 with TRBJ2-7; the D gene is possibly TRBD1 (5 bases). V was clipped by 1 base and J by 0 bases, with 13 bases between them. The germline CDR1 and CDR2 sequences are SGHTA and FQGNSA. The CDR3 sequence is 16 residues long. DNA for the CDR3: TGTGCCAGCAGCTTAGTCTCACAGGTCAACTCCTACGAGCAGTACTTC. The encoded protein is CASSLVSQVNSYEQYF.

The V call is TRBV5-4, the J call TRBJ1-2, with unresolved D. This CDR3 contains 15 residues. V dropped 0 bases and J dropped 5 bases, with 14 bases sitting between them. The V gene's germline CDR1 is SGHNT and CDR2 YYREEE (reference sequence). DNA of the CDR3: TGTGCCAGCAGCTTGGCCGGCAGGAAGGATTATGGCTACACCTTC. As protein: CASSLAGRKDYGYTF.

This clone was found a few times. The chain links TRBV27 to TRBJ1-6, with D tentatively TRBD1 (5 bases). V lost 6 bases and J 10 bases, leaving 16 bases between the germline ends. CDR3 length: 14 residues. Germline-derived CDR1 and CDR2 are MNHEY and SMNVEV (reference sequence). CDR3 residues: CASSPGGGRSPLHF. CDR3 nucleotide sequence: TGTGCCAGCAGCCCGGGCGGGGGGAGGTCACCCCTCCACTTT.

A word on this clone: The same CDR3 arises from other DNA sequences in this sample as well. The rearrangement uses TRBV9 and TRBJ1-2; perhaps TRBD1 as D (5 bases). Trimming took off 3 bases at V and 4 bases at J, with 13 bases between the two ends. The CDR3 is made up of 14 amino acids. Germline-derived CDR1 and CDR2 are SGDLS and YYNGEE. As DNA, the CDR3 is TGTGCCAGCAGCGAGGGGCAGGGATCCTATGGCTACACCTTC. Residues: CASSEGQGSYGYTF. The full variable domain, its missing parts supplied by reference TRBV9 and TRBJ1-2, is DSGVTQTPKHLITATGQRVTLRCSPRSGDLSVYWYQQSLDQGLQFLIQYYNGEERAKGNILERFSAQQFPDLHSELNLSSLELGDSALYFCASSEGQGSYGYTFGSGTRLTVV.

This clone was seen more than once but under ten times. J is TRBJ2-2 and V is TRBV6-6; TRBD2 matches 7 bases. This CDR3 is built from 14 residues. Germline V gene lookup returns CDR1 MNHNY and CDR2 SVGAGI (reference sequence). V lost 7 bases, J lost 3 bases, and 5 bases stayed unmatched. CDR3 bases: TGTGCCAGCAAGCGGGGTGGGGACACCGGGGAGCTGTTTTTT. It is translated as CASKRGGDTGELFF.